What follows are 21 T cell receptor beta chains derived from one specimen sequenced in a study of tumor-infiltrating lymphocytes in primary liver carcinoma. Researchers drew blood RNA from unsorted whole blood and extracted germline DNA as well. The investigators made TCR beta cDNA from about 500 ng total RNA, using a constant-region primer. Libraries of TCR beta came from three nested multiplex PCR rounds with slightly modified ARM-PCR. TRBV1-TRBV30 forward primers and a C-beta reverse primer were used in the first two PCR rounds, which each ran for about 9 cycles. TCRdb re-called the multiplex PCR reads through MiXCR, storing one row per CDR3 protein. The sample contains fewer than 350,000 distinct CDR3 sequences, around three fifths of which appear only once. The sample taken for sequencing was peripheral blood. These TCRs come from a man aged 40-50 years with primary liver carcinoma and hepatitis B virus infection.

This clonotype has at least ten counts. The V gene is TRBV29-1, the J gene TRBJ1-4, with 12 bases aligning to TRBD1. The germline V gene encodes CDR1 SQVTM and CDR2 ANQGSEA. There are 12 residues in the CDR3. The CDR3 sequence is CGTGGLGEKLFF. The DNA for the CDR3 is TGCGGGACAGGGGGCCTGGGTGAAAAACTGTTTTTT.

The chain carries TRBV5-1 and TRBJ1-2, with D uncertain. The germline V gene encodes CDR1 SGHRS and CDR2 YFSETQ. The CDR3 is made up of 12 amino acids. Trimming stripped 0 bases from V and 8 bases from J, with 8 bases between. The CDR3 DNA is TGCGCCAGCAGCTTGGGACGAGGAGGCTACACCTTC. It specifies CASSLGRGGYTF.

Note on this clonotype: A much bigger clone sits one base away, suggesting this may be a read error. The V and J genes are TRBV29-1 and TRBJ2-3, with a possible D match to TRBD1 (6 bases). The V and J ends lost 7 bases and 5 bases respectively, with 25 bases between them. The germline CDR1 and CDR2 sequences are SQVTM and ANQGSEA. The CDR3 is 16 residues long. The CDR3 DNA is TGCAGCGCCCCAAGTAGGACAGAGACAATCCGAGATACGCAGTATTTT. Its protein product is CSAPSRTETIRDTQYF.

CDR3 nucleotide sequence: TGCGCCAGCAGCTTGGTTAGTGCGGGAGGGGAGCAGTTCTTC. Translating gives CASSLVSAGGEQFF. This chain joins TRBV5-1 and TRBJ2-1; 9 nucleotides align to TRBD2. The CDR3 is 14 amino acids. Germline CDR1 reads SGHRS; CDR2 reads YFSETQ. After removal of 0 bases from V and 10 bases from J, the junction contained 5 bases not matched to a gene.

About this clonotype: This may be a read error, as it is one base from a much larger clone. The chain couples TRBV6-1 to TRBJ2-2; weak D call: TRBD1 (6 bases). Germline V CDR1 and CDR2: MNHNS, SASEGT. The CDR3 has 14 residues. V was cut by 11 bases and J by 1 base, with 14 bases left in between. CDR3 residues: CAGRLTGNTGELFF. The CDR3 bases are TGTGCCGGCCGACTGACAGGGAACACCGGGGAGCTGTTTTTT.

This clonotype was recorded once. Since no conserved phenylalanine or tryptophan closes the CDR3, a read error is the likely cause. V usage is TRBV12-5 and J usage is TRBJ2-2; D not certain. CDR3 length: 16 amino acids. The germline gives CDR1 LGHNT, CDR2 FRNRAP. The germline V and J ends were trimmed by 3 bases and 2 bases, with 13 bases remaining between them. CDR3 coding DNA: TGTGCTAGTGGTTTCGTGCTGAGTGGCAACACCGGGGAGCTGTTTTCT. Its translation is CASGFVLSGNTGELFS.

This clonotype was counted ten times or more. The chain joins TRBV12-3 or TRBV12-4 to TRBJ1-1, with D tentatively TRBD1 (6 bases). Deletions cut 6 bases from V and 0 bases from J, with 11 bases between. This CDR3 comprises 14 residues. CDR3: CASSPQGLNTEAFF. The CDR3 DNA reads TGTGCCAGCAGCCCACAGGGCCTGAACACTGAAGCTTTCTTT.

A note on this clonotype: One base away lies a much larger clone, so this may be a sequencing read error. The chain links TRBV12-3 or TRBV12-4 to TRBJ2-4; possible D gene TRBD1, 7 bases. With 3 bases removed from V and 11 bases from J, the gap between germline ends came to 20 bases. The CDR3 sequence is 15 residues long. The CDR3: CASSFGAAQGGFQYF. The CDR3 nucleotides are TGTGCCAGCAGTTTCGGCGCGGCCCAGGGGGGCTTTCAGTACTTC.

This clonotype was seen a single time. Compared with germline, one end of the junction differs, possibly owing to a read error. The CDR3 is CVSRVTGEETQYF. The CDR3 DNA reads TGTGTCAGCAGGGTGACAGGGGAAGAGACCCAGTACTTC. The V and J genes are TRBV28 and TRBJ2-5, with 8 bases fitting TRBD1. This CDR3 region has 13 residues. Germline loops: CDR1 MDHEN, CDR2 SYDVKM. Full variable domain (missing parts from reference TRBV28 and TRBJ2-5): DVKVTQSSRYLVKRTGEKVFLECVQDMDHENMFWYRQDPGLGLRLIYFSYDVKMKEKGDIPEGYSVSREKKERFSLILESASTNQTSMYLCVSRVTGEETQYFGPGTRLLVL.

The V and J genes are TRBV10-3 and TRBJ1-1; perhaps TRBD1 as D (5 bases). CDR1 and CDR2 from the germline V gene are ENHRY and SYGVKD. V lost 6 bases and J 4 bases, leaving 15 bases between the germline ends. CDR3 length equals 14 residues. CDR3 in DNA: TGTGCCATCAGAGCGGGACGGACCTTCACTGAAGCTTTCTTT. It codes for CAIRAGRTFTEAFF.

For this clonotype: This may be a read error: a much more frequent sequence differs by one nucleotide. This chain links TRBV10-3 with TRBJ1-2; no reliable D call. The CDR3 consists of 14 residues. Germline loops: CDR1 ENHRY, CDR2 SYGVKD. V was pared by 0 bases and J by 6 bases, with 11 bases between. The CDR3: CAISESPGLDGYTF. In DNA form, the CDR3 reads TGTGCCATCAGTGAGTCCCCCGGGTTAGATGGCTACACCTTC.

On this clonotype itself: Germline is not matched at one junction end, which may reflect a read error. The genes are TRBV2 and TRBJ2-2, with a tentative D call TRBD2 (5 bases). This CDR3 has 14 residues. Germline CDR1 reads SNHLY; CDR2 reads FYNNEI. CDR3 sequence (DNA): TGTGCCAGCAGTGAAGCGCTTGAGACCGGGGAGCCGTTTTTT. Translated: CASSEALETGEPFF.

In the case of this clonotype: This clone may be a read error of a much larger clone one base away. This rearrangement joins TRBV6-1 to TRBJ1-5, with D hard to call. Germline CDR1 MNHNS, CDR2 SASEGT. This CDR3 has 14 residues. Here the CDR3 reads CASSGTGRFQPQNF. For the CDR3, the DNA is TGTGCCAGCAGCGGAACGGGGAGATTTCAGCCCCAGAATTTT.

This clonotype appeared once. The germline gene is not matched at one end of the junction; a read error may be the cause. The chain uses TRBV6-5 and TRBJ2-7, with 9 bases matching TRBD2. Germline CDR1 and CDR2: MNHEY and SVGAGI. CDR3 length: 16 residues. This CDR3 is CVCTGGASGDTYERYF. DNA of the CDR3: TGTGTCTGCACGGGGGGTGCTAGCGGGGATACCTACGAGCGGTACTTC.

There are many counts of this clonotype. This chain links TRBV6-5 with TRBJ1-1; maybe TRBD1 (6 bases). V gave up 6 bases and J gave up 0 bases, with 17 bases separating them. The germline gives CDR1 MNHEY, CDR2 SVGAGI. The CDR3 loop spans 16 amino acids. CDR3 sequence: CASRQKLTGMNTEAFF. In DNA, the CDR3 is TGTGCCAGCAGACAAAAACTGACAGGTATGAACACTGAAGCTTTCTTT.

This clonotype turned up a few times. This sequence joins TRBV19 and TRBJ2-1, with unresolved D. The CDR3 has 14 residues. Germline CDR1 and CDR2: LNHDA and SQIVND (reference sequence). V shed 4 bases and J shed 7 bases, with 14 bases lying between them. The chain's CDR3 is CASSSQILRNEQFF. In DNA, the CDR3 is TGTGCCAGTAGTAGCCAGATCCTGCGGAATGAGCAGTTCTTC.

CDR3 in amino acids: CASTLEHGGDTQYF. The DNA for the CDR3 is TGCGCCAGCACACTAGAGCATGGGGGGGATACGCAGTATTTT. The chain carries TRBV5-1 and TRBJ2-3, with a weak D call TRBD2 (6 bases). The CDR3 contains 14 residues. V was trimmed by 6 bases and J by 6 bases, leaving 17 bases between them. Germline values: CDR1 SGHRS, CDR2 YFSETQ.

The V and J genes are TRBV5-4 and TRBJ1-1, with D possibly being TRBD1 (5 bases). The CDR3 is made up of 13 amino acids. The germline gives CDR1 SGHNT, CDR2 YYREEE (reference sequence). Deletions cut 0 bases from V and 7 bases from J, with 10 bases between. The CDR3 nucleotides are TGTGCCAGCAGCTTGGTAGTGGGGGATGAAGCTTTCTTT. Translated: CASSLVVGDEAFF.

A word on this clonotype: The conserved phenylalanine or tryptophan is not found at the CDR3 terminus, so this likely reflects a read error. The chain uses TRBV4-1 and TRBJ1-6; D gene unclear. The CDR3 totals 16 residues. The V gene's germline CDR1 is MGHRA and CDR2 YSYEKL. V lost 6 bases and J lost 9, with 21 bases in between. CDR3 nucleotides: TGCGCCAGCAGTCATATACTGAGGGCCAAAGGTTCACCCCTCCACATT. It specifies CASSHILRAKGSPLHI.

J is TRBJ2-7 and V is TRBV5-6, with D perhaps TRBD1 (5 bases). Trimming cost V 0 bases and J 5 bases, with 15 bases left between them. Germline CDR1 SGHDT, CDR2 YYEEEE. The CDR3 extends over 15 amino acids. The CDR3 DNA reads TGTGCCAGCAGCTTGGTTCAGGGAAGGAACGACGAGCAGTACTTC. It is translated as CASSLVQGRNDEQYF.

The chain employs TRBV12-3 or TRBV12-4 and TRBJ1-1; D is possibly TRBD1 (5 bases). The CDR3 runs 15 residues. Trimming removed 5 bases at V and 1 base at J, with 14 bases between. Written as DNA, the CDR3 is TGTGCCAGCAGTCTTAATCCGGGGGAGAACACTGAAGCTTTCTTT. Encoded protein: CASSLNPGENTEAFF.